The 6 T cell receptor beta chains below all came from one sample that was sequenced in a study of blood T cells in healthy people across ages. Using a J-beta primer mix together with a sample-barcoded 5' primer, a second PCR was run for roughly 7 to 11 cycles. TCRdb reprocessed the 5' RACE reads with MiXCR, giving one entry per CDR3 protein. The sample records about 1.6 million distinct CDR3 sequences, around 36% being singletons. The material sequenced was blood. The receptor set was obtained from a woman under 40 in good health.

The CDR3 is CASSYSSGSQPQHF. The CDR3 DNA sequence: TGTGCCAGCAGTTACTCGTCGGGGTCTCAGCCCCAGCATTTT. This chain uses TRBV6-5 with TRBJ1-5; D remains unclear. The CDR3 runs 14 residues. The V gene lost 0 bases and the J gene lost 6 bases, with 9 bases spanning the gap. Per the germline V gene, CDR1 is MNHEY and CDR2 is SVGAGI.

This clonotype was counted between two and nine times. The V and J genes are TRBV3-1 and TRBJ2-5; TRBD2 agrees at 7 bases. Per germline, CDR1 LGHDT and CDR2 YNNKEL (reference sequence). This CDR3 is built from 16 residues. J gave up 2 bases and V 0 bases, and 6 bases lay outside the gene matches. The CDR3 nucleotides are TGTGCCAGCAGCCAAGATTGGGCTAGCGGTCAAGAGACCCAGTACTTC. Protein: CASSQDWASGQETQYF.

This clonotype was detected a few times. In DNA form, the CDR3 reads TGCAGTGCTAGAGATCGAAGGGCAGGGCTCACTGAAGCTTTCTTT. It yields the protein CSARDRRAGLTEAFF. This sequence joins TRBV20-1 and TRBJ1-1; TRBD1 might be the D (5 bases). CDR3 length: 15 residues. Germline V gene data show CDR1 as DFQATT and CDR2 as SNEGSKA (reference sequence). V was shortened by 0 bases and J by 4 bases, with 15 bases between the two germline ends.

This rearrangement joins TRBV18 to TRBJ2-5; TRBD2 might be the D (6 bases). Germline CDR1 is KGHSH and CDR2 is LQKENI. Trimming stripped 2 bases from V and 0 bases from J, with 13 bases between. CDR3 length: 16 amino acids. The CDR3 loop is CASSPFDGGDQETQYF. The DNA for the CDR3 is TGTGCCAGCTCACCATTCGACGGGGGTGACCAAGAGACCCAGTACTTC.

The CDR3 sequence is CASSRLAGVSHNEQFF. CDR3 sequence (DNA): TGTGCCAGCAGCCGTCTAGCGGGGGTCTCTCACAATGAGCAGTTCTTC. This chain uses TRBV12-3 or TRBV12-4 with TRBJ2-1, with 10 nucleotides matching TRBD2. The CDR3 loop spans 16 amino acids. V shed 6 bases, J shed 5 bases, and the junction held 10 bases outside the gene matches.

This sequence joins TRBV6-6 and TRBJ2-1, with D unresolved. The germline V gene encodes CDR1 MNHNY and CDR2 SVGAGI (reference sequence). Trimming cost V 6 bases and J 2 bases, with 14 bases left between them. The CDR3 has 15 amino acids. CDR3 bases: TGTGCCAGCAGCTCCCTTGGCGGAACCTACAATGAGCAGTTCTTC. Translating it yields CASSSLGGTYNEQFF.